Listed below are T cell receptor beta chains from one sample, sequenced in a study of graft-versus-host responses after intestinal transplantation. The table came from immunoSEQ multiplex PCR; TCRdb's copy has only in-frame clones and leaves some out. This sample has more than 95,000 clones; roughly 87% occur once, and the top ten carry about 1%. Their target antigens are unknown. The sample was unstimulated CD4+ T cells sorted from spleen or lymph node cells, taken before intestinal transplant. All receptors come from a human donor who received an intestinal transplant. The CDR3 runs from the conserved cysteine through the conserved F or W. Fields, in order: J gene, clone size, V gene, D gene, CDR3 DNA, CDR3 protein. D genes are given only for firm matches. The size entry is marked missing in some rows and otherwise reads once, few, many or a size class.

j_gene: TRBJ2-7
abundance: -
v_gene: TRBV11-1
d_gene: TRBD2
CDR3nt: TGTGCCAGCAGCCGTTTGGTAGCGGGGTCCTACGAGCAGTACTTC
CDR3aa: CASSRLVAGSYEQYF

j_gene: TRBJ1-6
abundance: -
v_gene: TRBV4-1
d_gene: -
CDR3nt: TGCGCCAGCAGCGCCATCGGACGGGGAGCGTCCTATAATTCACCCCTCCACTTT
CDR3aa: CASSAIGRGASYNSPLHF

j_gene: TRBJ2-1
abundance: -
v_gene: TRBV5-4
d_gene: -
CDR3nt: TGTGCCAGCAGCTTGCAAGATGCCAATGAGCAGTTCTTC
CDR3aa: CASSLQDANEQFF

j_gene: TRBJ1-1
abundance: once
v_gene: TRBV2
d_gene: -
CDR3nt: TGTGCCAGCAGCGGGGGATACACTGAAGCTTTCTTT
CDR3aa: CASSGGYTEAFF

j_gene: TRBJ2-3
abundance: once
v_gene: TRBV5-1
d_gene: -
CDR3nt: TGCGCCAGCAGCCTGGTGGTAGATACGCAGTATTTT
CDR3aa: CASSLVVDTQYF

j_gene: TRBJ2-3
abundance: -
v_gene: TRBV18
d_gene: -
CDR3nt: TGTGCCAGCTCACCCCAGTGGGGGGCAGATACGCAGTATTTT
CDR3aa: CASSPQWGADTQYF

j_gene: TRBJ2-1
abundance: -
v_gene: TRBV11-1
d_gene: -
CDR3nt: TGTGCCAGCAGCCAAAACAGGGGGGGGTACAATGAGCAGTTCTTC
CDR3aa: CASSQNRGGYNEQFF

j_gene: TRBJ2-7
abundance: -
v_gene: TRBV4-1
d_gene: -
CDR3nt: TGCGCCAGCAGCCAAGATGGGATGGGACGGGACTACGAGCAGTACTTC
CDR3aa: CASSQDGMGRDYEQYF

j_gene: TRBJ1-3
abundance: few
v_gene: TRBV6-5
d_gene: -
CDR3nt: TGTGCCAGCGGCATTATCTCTGGAAACACCATATATTTT
CDR3aa: CASGIISGNTIYF

j_gene: TRBJ2-3
abundance: -
v_gene: TRBV19
d_gene: -
CDR3nt: TGTGCCAGTAGTGCGTGGACCGTTGATACGCAGTATTTT
CDR3aa: CASSAWTVDTQYF

j_gene: TRBJ1-1
abundance: -
v_gene: TRBV4-2
d_gene: TRBD1
CDR3nt: TGTGCCAGCAGCCAAGGATCGACAGGGGGCAGAATCACTGAAGCTTTCTTT
CDR3aa: CASSQGSTGGRITEAFF

j_gene: TRBJ1-2
abundance: -
v_gene: TRBV7-9
d_gene: -
CDR3nt: TGTGCCAGCAGCCCGGTAGTAGGGGCCGCCGGCTATGGCTACACCTTC
CDR3aa: CASSPVVGAAGYGYTF

j_gene: TRBJ2-4
abundance: -
v_gene: TRBV5-4
d_gene: -
CDR3nt: TGTGCCAGCAGCTTGGCTAGCGCCAAAAACATTCAGTACTTC
CDR3aa: CASSLASAKNIQYF

j_gene: TRBJ1-2
abundance: few
v_gene: TRBV5-1
d_gene: -
CDR3nt: TGCGCCAGCAGCTACGGACAGCCTAACTATGGCTACACCTTC
CDR3aa: CASSYGQPNYGYTF

j_gene: TRBJ1-1
abundance: -
v_gene: TRBV19
d_gene: -
CDR3nt: TGTGCCAGTAGAAGAGAGGCCTTGAACACTGAAGCTTTCTTT
CDR3aa: CASRREALNTEAFF

j_gene: TRBJ2-2
abundance: few
v_gene: TRBV20-1
d_gene: -
CDR3nt: TGCCGAATAAAACACCGGGGAGCTGTTTTT
CDR3aa: CRIKHRGAVF

j_gene: TRBJ1-2
abundance: -
v_gene: TRBV6-1
d_gene: -
CDR3nt: TGTGCCAGCAGTGAAATCTACTATGGCTACACCTTC
CDR3aa: CASSEIYYGYTF

j_gene: TRBJ1-4
abundance: -
v_gene: TRBV29-1
d_gene: TRBD1
CDR3nt: TGCAGCGTCCAGGGGGACAGCCAGCTCGAAAAACTGTTTTTT
CDR3aa: CSVQGDSQLEKLFF

j_gene: TRBJ2-2
abundance: once
v_gene: TRBV9
d_gene: -
CDR3nt: TGTGCCAGCAGCGCTCGGGCCCCGGATGGGGAGCTGTTTTTT
CDR3aa: CASSARAPDGELFF

j_gene: TRBJ1-4
abundance: -
v_gene: TRBV30
d_gene: -
CDR3nt: TGTGCCTGGAGTGTAGGAGGGGTGGGAGAAAAACTGTTTTTT
CDR3aa: CAWSVGGVGEKLFF